This T cell receptor (beta chain) was sequenced in a study of blood T cell repertoires in COVID-19. Between the trimmed V and J ends, which lost 4 bases and 3 bases, there was a span of 6 bases. There are 13 residues in the CDR3. Method: immunoSEQ multiplex PCR; TCRdb's copy keeps in-frame clones and lacks some. The table has hundreds of thousands of clones, approximately 90% seen once. This sequence was found in a woman aged 30 to 39 with active or convalescent COVID-19. V gene TRBV12-3 or TRBV12-4 combines with J gene TRBJ2-2; D is uncertain. Source material: peripheral blood. The CDR3 region has the DNA TGTGCCAGCAGTTCTACTTACACCGGGGAGCTGTTTTTT. It encodes CASSSTYTGELFF.